The rows below give T cell receptor beta chains drawn from one sample of a study of blood T cell repertoires in COVID-19. Using immunoSEQ multiplex PCR, the repertoire was profiled, and TCRdb retains in-frame clones only, with some absent. Among approximately 300,000 clones listed, 90% were seen once. Sequences were obtained from peripheral blood. The source is a woman aged 40 to 49 with COVID-19, enrolled during active disease. The CDR3 runs from the conserved cysteine through the conserved F or W. D genes are given only for firm matches. Clone size is stated in some rows and not others, as once, few, many or a class when expanded.

abundance: -
j_gene: TRBJ2-2
d_gene: TRBD2
v_gene: TRBV7-8
CDR3aa: CASSPGLAGNIGELFF
CDR3nt: TGTGCCAGCAGCCCGGGACTAGCGGGAAATATCGGGGAGCTGTTTTTT

abundance: -
j_gene: TRBJ1-1
d_gene: -
v_gene: TRBV12-5
CDR3aa: CASGPTDLNTEAFF
CDR3nt: TGTGCTAGTGGACCGACAGATTTGAACACTGAAGCTTTCTTT

abundance: -
j_gene: TRBJ2-3
d_gene: TRBD2
v_gene: TRBV7-2
CDR3aa: CASSSWAGGASTDTQYF
CDR3nt: TGTGCCAGCAGCTCATGGGCGGGGGGGGCTAGCACAGATACGCAGTATTTT

abundance: -
j_gene: TRBJ1-2
d_gene: TRBD1
v_gene: TRBV7-9
CDR3aa: CASSLGRQGGKDGYTF
CDR3nt: TGTGCCAGCAGCTTAGGACGACAGGGGGGCAAGGATGGCTACACCTTC

abundance: -
j_gene: TRBJ2-2
d_gene: -
v_gene: TRBV11-3
CDR3aa: CASSTRTDYTGELFF
CDR3nt: TGTGCCAGCAGCACCAGGACAGACTACACCGGGGAGCTGTTTTTT

abundance: -
j_gene: TRBJ1-2
d_gene: -
v_gene: TRBV25-1
CDR3aa: CASRDSGANYGYTF
CDR3nt: TGTGCCAGCAGGGACTCCGGAGCTAACTATGGCTACACCTTC

abundance: -
j_gene: TRBJ1-5
d_gene: TRBD1
v_gene: TRBV30
CDR3aa: CAWNAGQGHQPQHF
CDR3nt: TGTGCCTGGAACGCCGGACAGGGGCATCAGCCCCAGCATTTT

abundance: -
j_gene: TRBJ1-6
d_gene: -
v_gene: TRBV5-6
CDR3aa: CASSHGPGDGSPLHF
CDR3nt: TGTGCCAGCAGCCATGGCCCCGGGGATGGTTCACCCCTCCACTTT

abundance: once
j_gene: TRBJ1-5
d_gene: TRBD1
v_gene: TRBV19
CDR3aa: CASQPYGDRDQPQHF
CDR3nt: TGTGCCAGTCAACCCTACGGAGACAGGGATCAGCCCCAGCATTTT

abundance: -
j_gene: TRBJ2-1
d_gene: TRBD2
v_gene: TRBV10-3
CDR3aa: CAISEKLAGGYGEQFF
CDR3nt: TGTGCCATCAGTGAGAAACTAGCGGGGGGCTACGGTGAGCAGTTCTTC

abundance: -
j_gene: TRBJ1-6
d_gene: -
v_gene: TRBV2
CDR3aa: CASGPAINSPLHF
CDR3nt: TGTGCCAGCGGGCCGGCCATTAATTCACCCCTCCACTTT

abundance: few
j_gene: TRBJ2-5
d_gene: TRBD2
v_gene: TRBV9
CDR3aa: CASSVASGGAQETQYF
CDR3nt: TGTGCCAGCAGCGTAGCTAGCGGTGGGGCACAAGAGACCCAGTACTTC

abundance: -
j_gene: TRBJ1-1
d_gene: TRBD1
v_gene: TRBV19
CDR3aa: CASSMGQAPETEAFF
CDR3nt: TGTGCCAGTAGTATGGGACAGGCTCCGGAGACTGAAGCTTTCTTT

abundance: -
j_gene: TRBJ1-2
d_gene: -
v_gene: TRBV12-3/TRBV12-4
CDR3aa: CASPKTYYGYTF
CDR3nt: TGTGCCAGCCCTAAGACATACTATGGCTACACCTTC

abundance: -
j_gene: TRBJ1-5
d_gene: -
v_gene: TRBV30
CDR3aa: CAWSDGLHQPQHF
CDR3nt: TGTGCCTGGAGTGATGGGCTTCATCAGCCCCAGCATTTT

abundance: -
j_gene: TRBJ1-1
d_gene: TRBD1
v_gene: TRBV7-9
CDR3aa: CASSLDRTGSSEAFF
CDR3nt: TGTGCCAGCAGCTTAGATCGGACAGGGTCAAGTGAAGCTTTCTTT

abundance: -
j_gene: TRBJ2-5
d_gene: -
v_gene: TRBV18
CDR3aa: CASSPATRDETQYF
CDR3nt: TGTGCCAGCTCACCGGCGACTAGGGATGAGACCCAGTACTTC

abundance: -
j_gene: TRBJ2-2
d_gene: TRBD1
v_gene: TRBV7-3
CDR3aa: CASSPRTGHGELFF
CDR3nt: TGTGCCAGCAGCCCCCGGACAGGGCACGGGGAGCTGTTTTTT

abundance: -
j_gene: TRBJ2-5
d_gene: TRBD2
v_gene: TRBV7-6
CDR3aa: CASSHGLAGSETQYF
CDR3nt: TGTGCCAGCAGCCATGGACTAGCGGGGTCTGAGACCCAGTACTTC

abundance: few
j_gene: TRBJ1-1
d_gene: TRBD1
v_gene: TRBV7-9
CDR3aa: CASSHKPGQSEAFF
CDR3nt: TGTGCCAGCAGCCACAAGCCGGGACAGAGTGAAGCTTTCTTT

abundance: -
j_gene: TRBJ2-1
d_gene: TRBD2
v_gene: TRBV5-6
CDR3aa: CASSQFWTSGMNPRFF
CDR3nt: TGTGCCAGCAGCCAGTTCTGGACTAGCGGGATGAACCCTCGGTTCTTC

abundance: -
j_gene: TRBJ2-2
d_gene: -
v_gene: TRBV15
CDR3aa: CATSSFFRTVTGELFF
CDR3nt: TGTGCCACCAGCAGCTTTTTTAGGACAGTCACCGGGGAGCTGTTTTTT

abundance: few
j_gene: TRBJ2-5
d_gene: TRBD1
v_gene: TRBV7-2
CDR3aa: CASSRTGNQETQYF
CDR3nt: TGTGCCAGCAGCCGGACAGGAAACCAAGAGACCCAGTACTTC

abundance: few
j_gene: TRBJ2-3
d_gene: TRBD2
v_gene: TRBV11-2
CDR3aa: CASSTGAGADTQYF
CDR3nt: TGTGCCAGCAGCACCGGAGCGGGGGCAGATACGCAGTATTTT

abundance: -
j_gene: TRBJ1-3
d_gene: TRBD1
v_gene: TRBV4-1
CDR3aa: CASSDGTGANTIYF
CDR3nt: TGCGCCAGCAGTGATGGGACAGGGGCAAACACCATATATTTT

abundance: -
j_gene: TRBJ2-5
d_gene: TRBD1
v_gene: TRBV9
CDR3aa: CASSRGTVQETQYF
CDR3nt: TGTGCCAGCAGCCGAGGGACAGTCCAAGAGACCCAGTACTTC

abundance: -
j_gene: TRBJ1-3
d_gene: -
v_gene: TRBV7-8
CDR3aa: CASSLIIVGTIYF
CDR3nt: TGTGCCAGCAGCTTAATAATAGTTGGCACCATATATTTT

abundance: -
j_gene: TRBJ2-7
d_gene: TRBD2
v_gene: TRBV10-3
CDR3aa: CAISRLAGGSYEQYF
CDR3nt: TGTGCCATCAGTCGGCTAGCGGGAGGTTCCTACGAGCAGTACTTC

abundance: -
j_gene: TRBJ1-1
d_gene: -
v_gene: TRBV7-2
CDR3aa: CASSLRGAGSTEAFF
CDR3nt: TGTGCCAGCAGCTTACGGGGGGCAGGGAGCACTGAAGCTTTCTTT

abundance: -
j_gene: TRBJ1-4
d_gene: TRBD1
v_gene: TRBV7-3
CDR3aa: CASSLGTDSGKLFF
CDR3nt: TGTGCCAGCAGCCTCGGGACAGATAGCGGAAAACTGTTTTTT

abundance: -
j_gene: TRBJ2-4
d_gene: -
v_gene: TRBV7-2
CDR3aa: CASSLAGVAKNIQYF
CDR3nt: TGTGCCAGCAGCTTAGCGGGAGTGGCCAAAAACATTCAGTACTTC

abundance: -
j_gene: TRBJ2-5
d_gene: -
v_gene: TRBV7-2
CDR3aa: CASSRTTQETQYF
CDR3nt: TGTGCCAGCAGCCGGACAACCCAAGAGACCCAGTACTTC

abundance: -
j_gene: TRBJ1-1
d_gene: -
v_gene: TRBV7-9
CDR3aa: CASSLAGGGHTEAFF
CDR3nt: TGTGCCAGCAGCTTAGCAGGCGGGGGACACACTGAAGCTTTCTTT